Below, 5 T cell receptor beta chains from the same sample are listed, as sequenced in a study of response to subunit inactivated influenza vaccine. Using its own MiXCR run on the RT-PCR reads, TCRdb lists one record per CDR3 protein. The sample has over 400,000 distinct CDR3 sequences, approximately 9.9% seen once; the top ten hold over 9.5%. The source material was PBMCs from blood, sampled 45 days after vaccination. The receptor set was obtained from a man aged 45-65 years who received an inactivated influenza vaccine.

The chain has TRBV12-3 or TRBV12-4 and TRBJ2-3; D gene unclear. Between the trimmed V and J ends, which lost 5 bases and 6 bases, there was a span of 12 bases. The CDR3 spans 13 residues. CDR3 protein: CASSTWVWDTQYF. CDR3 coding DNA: TGTGCCAGCAGTACGTGGGTGTGGGATACGCAGTATTTT.

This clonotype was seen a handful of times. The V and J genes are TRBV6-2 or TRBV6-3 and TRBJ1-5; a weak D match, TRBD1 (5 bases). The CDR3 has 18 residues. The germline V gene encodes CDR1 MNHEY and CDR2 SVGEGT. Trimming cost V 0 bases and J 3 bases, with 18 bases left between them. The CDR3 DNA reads TGTGCCAGCAGTTACTCTCTTAGAAGCGACAGAATCAATCAGCCCCAGCATTTT. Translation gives CASSYSLRSDRINQPQHF.

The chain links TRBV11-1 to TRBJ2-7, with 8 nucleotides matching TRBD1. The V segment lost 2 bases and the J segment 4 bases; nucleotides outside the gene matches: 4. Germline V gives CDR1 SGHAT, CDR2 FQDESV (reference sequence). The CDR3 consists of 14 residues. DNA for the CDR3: TGTGCCAGCAGCTTACAGGGGGCAATGTACGAGCAGTACTTC. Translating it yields CASSLQGAMYEQYF.

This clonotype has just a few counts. The CDR3 loop is CASSLLGFGLVETQYF. For the CDR3, the DNA is TGTGCCAGCAGTTTATTGGGTTTTGGCTTGGTGGAGACCCAGTACTTC. The chain is built from TRBV27 and TRBJ2-5; D is unresolved. The V end was cut by 1 base, the J end by 5 bases, with 17 bases between. This CDR3 is 16 amino acids long. CDR1 and CDR2 from the germline V gene are MNHEY and SMNVEV (reference sequence).

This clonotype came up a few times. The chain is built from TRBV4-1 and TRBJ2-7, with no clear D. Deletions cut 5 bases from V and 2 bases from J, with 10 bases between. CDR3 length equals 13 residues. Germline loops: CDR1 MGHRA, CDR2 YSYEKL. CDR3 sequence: CASSYRTAYEQYF. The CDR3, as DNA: TGCGCCAGCAGCTACCGAACAGCCTACGAGCAGTACTTC.